The sequence of this T cell receptor (beta chain) was determined in a study of cytomegalovirus exposure and HLA in healthy donors. Both 60 Vbeta primers and 13 Jbeta primers went into the PCR. TCRdb's table, derived via immunoSEQ multiplex PCR, lists solely in-frame clones and lacks some. The sample includes 150,000 to 200,000 clones, 77% of them seen just once. Looked up from germline, CDR1 is SGHRS and CDR2 is YFSETQ. The CDR3 sequence is 18 residues long. V lost 1 base, J lost 4 bases, and 12 bases stayed unmatched. This chain joins TRBV5-1 and TRBJ2-1; 9 bases align to TRBD1. Specimen: PBMCs. The source is a woman in her 30s in good health and CMV-seropositive. This CDR3 reads CASSLKDDPDRGYNEQFF. The DNA for the CDR3 is TGCGCCAGCAGCTTGAAAGATGATCCGGACAGGGGTTACAATGAGCAGTTCTTC. Full variable domain (remainder filled in from reference TRBV5-1 and TRBJ2-1): KAGVTQTPRYLIKTRGQQVTLSCSPISGHRSVSWYQQTPGQGLQFLFEYFSETQRNKGNFPGRFSGRQFSNSRSEMNVSTLELGDSALYLCASSLKDDPDRGYNEQFFGPGTRLTVL.